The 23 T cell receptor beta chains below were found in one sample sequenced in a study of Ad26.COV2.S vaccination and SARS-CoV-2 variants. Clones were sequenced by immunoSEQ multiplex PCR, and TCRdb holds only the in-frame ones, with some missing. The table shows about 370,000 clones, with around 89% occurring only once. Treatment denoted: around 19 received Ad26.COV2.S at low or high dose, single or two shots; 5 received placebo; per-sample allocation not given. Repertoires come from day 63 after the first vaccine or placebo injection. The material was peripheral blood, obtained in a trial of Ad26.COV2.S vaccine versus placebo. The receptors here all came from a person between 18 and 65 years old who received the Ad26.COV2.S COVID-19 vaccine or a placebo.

In DNA, the CDR3 is TGTGCCAGCAGCTTAGTAGGGGCTGGGGCCAACGTCCTGACTTTC. It yields the protein CASSLVGAGANVLTF. The genes are TRBV5-8 and TRBJ2-6; TRBD1 is a possible D gene (5 bases). V was clipped by 2 bases and J by 2 bases, with 8 bases between them. Per the germline V gene, CDR1 is SGHTS and CDR2 is YDEGEE. The length of the CDR3 is 15 residues.

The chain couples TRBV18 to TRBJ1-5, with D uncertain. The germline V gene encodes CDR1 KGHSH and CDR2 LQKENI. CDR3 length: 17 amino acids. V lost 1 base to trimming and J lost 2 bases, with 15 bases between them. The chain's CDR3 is CASSPLSRPGGNQPQHF. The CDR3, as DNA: TGTGCCAGCTCACCACTAAGCAGGCCGGGCGGCAATCAGCCCCAGCATTTT.

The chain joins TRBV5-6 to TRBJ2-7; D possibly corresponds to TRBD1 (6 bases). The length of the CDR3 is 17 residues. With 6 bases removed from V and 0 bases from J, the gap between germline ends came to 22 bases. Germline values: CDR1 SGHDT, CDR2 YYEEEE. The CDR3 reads CASTRITTGTYSYEQYF. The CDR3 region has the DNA TGTGCCAGCACCCGAATAACAACCGGGACATACTCCTACGAGCAGTACTTC.

The CDR3 is CASSTGGIGSEQFF. The CDR3 coding sequence is TGTGCCAGTAGCACAGGGGGCATCGGGTCTGAGCAGTTCTTC. The V and J genes are TRBV19 and TRBJ2-1, with 9 nucleotides matching TRBD1. The CDR3 has 14 residues. V was clipped by 6 bases and J by 9 bases; unmatched bases: 9. Germline V gene lookup returns CDR1 LNHDA and CDR2 SQIVND (reference sequence).

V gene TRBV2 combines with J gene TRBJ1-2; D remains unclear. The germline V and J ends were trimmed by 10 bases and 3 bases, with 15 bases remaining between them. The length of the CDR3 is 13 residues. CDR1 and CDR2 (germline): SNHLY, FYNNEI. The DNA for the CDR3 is TGTGCCACTCAAAGGGCCAGAGACTATGGCTACACCTTC. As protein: CATQRARDYGYTF.

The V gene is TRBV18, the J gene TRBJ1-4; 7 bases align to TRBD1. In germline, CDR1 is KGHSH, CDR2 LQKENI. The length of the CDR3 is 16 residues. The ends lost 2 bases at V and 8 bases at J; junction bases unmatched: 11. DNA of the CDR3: TGTGCCAGCTCACCATCAAGGGGGCGGGTTCTAGAAAAACTGTTTTTT. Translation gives CASSPSRGRVLEKLFF.

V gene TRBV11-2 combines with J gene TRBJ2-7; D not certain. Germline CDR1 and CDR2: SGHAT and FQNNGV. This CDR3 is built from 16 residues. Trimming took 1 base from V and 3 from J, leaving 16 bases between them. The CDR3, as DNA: TGTGCCAGCAGCTTAGCCCGTCGTTTGTCAGGCTACGAGCAGTACTTC. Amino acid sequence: CASSLARRLSGYEQYF.

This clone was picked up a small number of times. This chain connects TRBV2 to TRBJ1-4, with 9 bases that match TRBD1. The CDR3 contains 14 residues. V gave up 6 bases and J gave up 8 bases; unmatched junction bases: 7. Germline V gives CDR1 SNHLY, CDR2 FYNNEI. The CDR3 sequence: CASSRRDRAEKLFF. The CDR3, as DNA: TGTGCCAGCAGCAGACGGGACAGGGCCGAAAAACTGTTTTTT.

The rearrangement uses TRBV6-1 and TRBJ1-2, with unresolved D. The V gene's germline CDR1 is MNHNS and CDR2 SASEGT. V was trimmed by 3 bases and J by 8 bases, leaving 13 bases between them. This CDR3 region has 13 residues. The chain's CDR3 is CASSDDQRRGYTF. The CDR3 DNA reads TGTGCCAGCAGTGACGACCAGAGAAGAGGCTACACCTTC.

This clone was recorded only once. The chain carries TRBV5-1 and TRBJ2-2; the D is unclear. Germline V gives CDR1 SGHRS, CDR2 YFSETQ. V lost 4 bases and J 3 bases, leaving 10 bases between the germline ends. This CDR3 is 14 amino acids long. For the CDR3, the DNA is TGCGCCAGCAGCGTGGCAGACCACACCGGGGAGCTGTTTTTT. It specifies CASSVADHTGELFF.

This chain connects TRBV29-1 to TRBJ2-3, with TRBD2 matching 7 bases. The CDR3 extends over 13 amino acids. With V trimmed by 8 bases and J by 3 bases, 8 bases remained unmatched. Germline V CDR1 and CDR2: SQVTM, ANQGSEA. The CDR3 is CSMRKGGTDTQYF. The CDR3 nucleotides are TGCAGCATGAGGAAGGGAGGGACAGATACGCAGTATTTT.

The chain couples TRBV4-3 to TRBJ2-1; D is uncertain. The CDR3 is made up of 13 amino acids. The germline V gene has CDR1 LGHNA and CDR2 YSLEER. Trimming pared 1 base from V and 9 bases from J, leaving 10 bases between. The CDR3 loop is CASSQGGWAEQFF. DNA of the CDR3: TGCGCCAGCAGCCAAGGGGGTTGGGCTGAGCAGTTCTTC.

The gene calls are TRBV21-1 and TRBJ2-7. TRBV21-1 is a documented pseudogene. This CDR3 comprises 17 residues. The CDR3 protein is CASSKRDNHETTYEQYF. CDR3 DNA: TGTGCCAGCAGCAAAAGGGATAACCACGAAACCACCTACGAGCAGTACTTC.

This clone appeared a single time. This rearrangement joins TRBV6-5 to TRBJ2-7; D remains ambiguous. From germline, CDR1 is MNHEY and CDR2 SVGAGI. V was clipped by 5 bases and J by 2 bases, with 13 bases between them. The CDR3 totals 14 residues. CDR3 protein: CASSTLADPYEQYF. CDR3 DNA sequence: TGTGCCAGCAGTACACTTGCTGATCCCTACGAGCAGTACTTC.

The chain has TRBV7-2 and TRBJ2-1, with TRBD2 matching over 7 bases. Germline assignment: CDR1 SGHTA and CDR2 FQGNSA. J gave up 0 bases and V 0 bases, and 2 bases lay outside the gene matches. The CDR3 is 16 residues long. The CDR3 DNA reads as TGTGCCAGCAGCTTAGCGACGGGAGGCTCCTACAATGAGCAGTTCTTC. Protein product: CASSLATGGSYNEQFF.

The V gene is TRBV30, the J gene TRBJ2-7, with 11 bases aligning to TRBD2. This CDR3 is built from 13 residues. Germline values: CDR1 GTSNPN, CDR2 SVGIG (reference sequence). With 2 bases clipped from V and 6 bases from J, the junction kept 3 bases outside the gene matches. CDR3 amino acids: CAWSTSGGSEQYF. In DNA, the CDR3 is TGTGCCTGGAGTACTAGCGGGGGTTCCGAGCAGTACTTC.

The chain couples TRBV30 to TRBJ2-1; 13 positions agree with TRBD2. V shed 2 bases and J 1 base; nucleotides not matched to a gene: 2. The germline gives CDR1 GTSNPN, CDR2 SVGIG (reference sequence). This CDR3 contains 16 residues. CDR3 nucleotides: TGTGCCTGGAGTCGACTAGCGGGAGGATCCTACAATGAGCAGTTCTTC. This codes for CAWSRLAGGSYNEQFF. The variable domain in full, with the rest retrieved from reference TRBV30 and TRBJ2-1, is SQTIHQWPATLVQPVGSPLSLECTVEGTSNPNLYWYRQAAGRGLQLLFYSVGIGQISSEVPQNLSASRPQDRQFILSSKKLLLSDSGFYLCAWSRLAGGSYNEQFFGPGTRLTVL.

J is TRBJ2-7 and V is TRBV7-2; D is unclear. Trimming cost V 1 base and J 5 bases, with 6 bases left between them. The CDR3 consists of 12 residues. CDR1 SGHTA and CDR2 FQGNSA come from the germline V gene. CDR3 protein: CASSLVGDEQYF. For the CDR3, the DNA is TGTGCCAGCAGCTTAGTTGGGGACGAGCAGTACTTC.

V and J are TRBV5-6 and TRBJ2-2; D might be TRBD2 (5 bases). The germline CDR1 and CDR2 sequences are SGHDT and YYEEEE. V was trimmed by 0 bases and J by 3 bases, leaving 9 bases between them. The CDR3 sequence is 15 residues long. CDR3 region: CASSLEGVDTGELFF. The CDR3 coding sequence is TGTGCCAGCAGCTTGGAGGGAGTCGACACCGGGGAGCTGTTTTTT.

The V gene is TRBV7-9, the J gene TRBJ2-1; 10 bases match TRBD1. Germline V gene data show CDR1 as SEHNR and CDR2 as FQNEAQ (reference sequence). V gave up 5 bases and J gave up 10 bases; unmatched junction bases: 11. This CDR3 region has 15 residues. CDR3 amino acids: CASSAVRQGAGEQFF. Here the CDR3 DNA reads TGTGCCAGCAGCGCAGTCAGACAGGGGGCAGGGGAGCAGTTCTTC.

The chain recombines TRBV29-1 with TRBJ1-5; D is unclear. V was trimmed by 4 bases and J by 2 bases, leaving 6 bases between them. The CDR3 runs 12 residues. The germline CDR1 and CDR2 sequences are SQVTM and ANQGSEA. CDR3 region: CSVAQGNQPQHF. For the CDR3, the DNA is TGCAGCGTTGCTCAGGGCAATCAGCCCCAGCATTTT.

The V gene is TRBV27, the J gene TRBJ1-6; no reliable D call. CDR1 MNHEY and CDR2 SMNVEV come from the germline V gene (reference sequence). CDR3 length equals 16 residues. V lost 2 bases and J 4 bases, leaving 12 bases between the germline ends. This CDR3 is CASSLRDIPYNSPLHF. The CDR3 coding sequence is TGTGCCAGCAGTTTAAGAGACATCCCGTATAATTCACCCCTCCACTTT.

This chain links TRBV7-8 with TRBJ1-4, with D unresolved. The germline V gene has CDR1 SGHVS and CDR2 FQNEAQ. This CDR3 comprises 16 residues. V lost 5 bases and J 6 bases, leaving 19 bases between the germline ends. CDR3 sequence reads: CASSPRGAGKDEKLFF. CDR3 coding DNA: TGTGCCAGCAGCCCCCGGGGAGCCGGAAAGGATGAAAAACTGTTTTTT.